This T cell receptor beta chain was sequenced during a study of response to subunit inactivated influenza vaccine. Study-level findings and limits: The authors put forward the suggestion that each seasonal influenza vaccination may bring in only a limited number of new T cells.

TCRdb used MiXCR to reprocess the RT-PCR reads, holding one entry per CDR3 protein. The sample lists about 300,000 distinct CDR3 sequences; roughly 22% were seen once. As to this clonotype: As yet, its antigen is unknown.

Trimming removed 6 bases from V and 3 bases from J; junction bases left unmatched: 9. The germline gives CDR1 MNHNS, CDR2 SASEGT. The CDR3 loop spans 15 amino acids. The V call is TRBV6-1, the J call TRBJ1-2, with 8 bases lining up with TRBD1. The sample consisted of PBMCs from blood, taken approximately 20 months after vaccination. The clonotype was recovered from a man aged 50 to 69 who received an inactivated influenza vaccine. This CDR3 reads CASSLRTGSYYGYTF. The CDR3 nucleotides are TGTGCCAGCAGCCTTCGGACAGGGTCATACTATGGCTACACCTTC.